This entry lists 16 T cell receptor beta chains sequenced from one sample in a study of PD-1 blockade in classical Hodgkin lymphoma. After autologous stem cell transplantation all patients relapsed, and prior brentuximab vedotin exposure differed between cohorts. The table came from immunoSEQ multiplex PCR; TCRdb's copy has only in-frame clones and leaves some out. The repertoire consists of some 30,000 clones, with 71% occurring once and the leading ten covering roughly 3%. Sample: peripheral blood mononuclear cells (PBMCs), taken before the second cycle of nivolumab. These receptors were collected from a human donor with classical Hodgkin lymphoma.

The chain joins TRBV5-4 to TRBJ1-1; TRBD1 is a possible D gene (5 bases). Germline-derived CDR1 and CDR2 are SGHNT and YYREEE (reference sequence). The ends were cut back, 4 bases at V and 2 bases at J, with 9 bases in the middle. The length of the CDR3 is 13 residues. The CDR3 spells CASSQGSNTEAFF. The CDR3 DNA is TGTGCCAGCAGCCAGGGCTCCAACACTGAAGCTTTCTTT. Variable domain in full (rest from reference TRBV5-4 and TRBJ1-1): ETGVTQSPTHLIKTRGQQVTLRCSSQSGHNTVSWYQQALGQGPQFIFQYYREEENGRGNFPPRFSGLQFPNYSSELNVNALELDDSALYLCASSQGSNTEAFFGQGTRLTVV.

This clone appeared a few times. At one boundary the junction diverges from the germline segment, which might be a read error. The genes are TRBV7-2 and TRBJ1-2; D is unresolved. Germline CDR1 and CDR2: SGHTA and FQGNSA. The CDR3 spans 13 residues. The CDR3 is CASSIAVPYGYTF. The CDR3 region has the DNA TGTGCCAGCAGCATAGCCGTCCCTTATGGCTACACCTTC.

The CDR3 nucleotides read TGTGCCAGCAGCTTAGGGGGGACGGACTATGGCTACACCTTC. Its protein product is CASSLGGTDYGYTF. The chain employs TRBV7-2 and TRBJ1-2; tentatively, D is TRBD1 (5 bases). Germline assignment: CDR1 SGHTA and CDR2 FQGNSA. The CDR3 totals 14 residues. The V and J ends lost 1 base and 3 bases respectively, with 9 bases between them.

This clone occurred a few times. The J gene is TRBJ2-2, the V gene TRBV4-3, with 12 bases that match TRBD2. With 4 bases clipped from V and 6 bases from J, the junction kept 6 bases outside the gene matches. The CDR3 consists of 16 residues. CDR1 is LGHNA, CDR2 YSLEER, per germline. The CDR3 is CASSLGLAGTAGELFF. CDR3 nucleotide sequence: TGCGCCAGCAGCCTCGGACTAGCGGGGACCGCCGGGGAGCTGTTTTTT.

This chain connects TRBV7-6 to TRBJ1-1; no reliable D call. Germline loops: CDR1 SGHVS, CDR2 FNYEAQ. Trimming left V 5 bases short and J 1 base short, with 5 bases between. This CDR3 contains 12 residues. CDR3 in DNA: TGTGCCAGCAGCCGCACGAACACTGAAGCTTTCTTT. Protein sequence: CASSRTNTEAFF.

The genes are TRBV19 and TRBJ1-2, with 8 bases lining up with TRBD1. This CDR3 is 13 amino acids long. With 6 bases clipped from V and 3 bases from J, the junction kept 3 bases outside the gene matches. Germline assignment: CDR1 LNHDA and CDR2 SQIVND (reference sequence). CDR3 bases: TGTGCCAGTAGAGAGACAGGGGACTATGGCTACACCTTC. Translated: CASRETGDYGYTF. The whole variable domain, remainder taken from reference TRBV19 and TRBJ1-2, is DGGITQSPKYLFRKEGQNVTLSCEQNLNHDAMYWYRQDPGQGLRLIYYSQIVNDFQKGDIAEGYSVSREKKESFPLTVTSAQKNPTAFYLCASRETGDYGYTFGSGTRLTVV.

With regard to this clone: A read error may produce the germline difference seen at one junction end. Other DNA sequences in the same sample also yield this CDR3. The V and J genes are TRBV27 and TRBJ1-1, with D possibly TRBD1 on 5 matching bases. This CDR3 region has 13 residues. Germline assignment: CDR1 MNHEY and CDR2 SMNVEV (reference sequence). The CDR3 reads CASGHPGNTEAFF. CDR3 in DNA: TGTGCCAGCGGACATCCAGGGAACACTGAGGCTTTCTTT.

The J gene is TRBJ2-7, the V gene TRBV5-4; D call uncertain. V was cut by 4 bases and J by 0 bases, with 11 bases left in between. Germline CDR1 is SGHNT and CDR2 is YYREEE (reference sequence). The CDR3 is 14 residues long. The DNA of the CDR3 is TGTGCCAGCAGCGATACACGAAGCTCCTACGAGCAGTACTTC. Protein: CASSDTRSSYEQYF.

V is TRBV15 and J is TRBJ2-3, with no clear D. This CDR3 comprises 14 residues. CDR1 is LNHNV, CDR2 YYDKDF, per germline (reference sequence). Trimming removed 0 bases from V and 4 bases from J, with 8 bases in between. The CDR3 protein is CATSRDEVADTQYF. CDR3 bases: TGTGCCACCAGCAGAGATGAAGTCGCAGATACGCAGTATTTT. The variable domain in full, with the rest retrieved from reference TRBV15 and TRBJ2-3, is DAMVIQNPRYQVTQFGKPVTLSCSQTLNHNVMYWYQQKSSQAPKLLFHYYDKDFNNEADTPDNFQSRRPNTSFCFLDIRSPGLGDTAMYLCATSRDEVADTQYFGPGTRLTVL.

This clone is judged medium-sized. The V and J genes are TRBV7-9 and TRBJ1-2, with D unclear. The CDR3 contains 15 residues. V was cut by 6 bases and J by 3 bases, with 17 bases left in between. From germline, CDR1 is SEHNR and CDR2 FQNEAQ (reference sequence). CDR3 amino acids: CASSPRTLPDYGYTF. The CDR3 nucleotides are TGTGCCAGCAGTCCTCGGACTCTCCCCGACTATGGCTACACCTTC. The full variable domain, its missing parts supplied by reference TRBV7-9 and TRBJ1-2, is DTGVSQNPRHKITKRGQNVTFRCDPISEHNRLYWYRQTLGQGPEFLTYFQNEAQLEKSRLLSDRFSAERPKGSFSTLEIQRTEQGDSAMYLCASSPRTLPDYGYTFGSGTRLTVV.

This clone appeared a few times. The V call is TRBV19, the J call TRBJ2-7; 8 bases are a match to TRBD2. With V trimmed by 3 bases and J by 6 bases, 10 bases remained unmatched. CDR1 LNHDA and CDR2 SQIVND come from the germline V gene (reference sequence). The CDR3 sequence is 15 residues long. For the CDR3, the DNA is TGTGCCAGTAGTATGTGGCGGGGGGCCTTGGGCGAGCAGTACTTC. Residues: CASSMWRGALGEQYF.

The CDR3 coding sequence is TGTGCCAGCAGTGAAAGGATGGGACAGGGGGGGACTGAAGCTTTCTTT. It specifies CASSERMGQGGTEAFF. The V gene is TRBV6-1, the J gene TRBJ1-1; 11 bases map to TRBD1. Germline lookup yields CDR1 MNHNS and CDR2 SASEGT. The V and J ends lost 2 bases and 5 bases, in that order; junction bases with no gene match: 7. CDR3 length equals 16 residues.

This clone occurred once. The rearrangement uses TRBV6-5 and TRBJ2-7; a weak D match, TRBD1 (5 bases). Trimming removed 2 bases at V and 3 bases at J, with 14 bases between. Per germline, CDR1 MNHEY and CDR2 SVGAGI. The CDR3 is 15 amino acids. The CDR3 DNA reads TGTGCCAGCAGTTACCGAGACAGCAGTTTCTACGAGCAGTACTTC. Its translation is CASSYRDSSFYEQYF.

There are a few counts of this clone. The genes are TRBV5-4 and TRBJ2-7; perhaps D is TRBD1 or TRBD2 (6 bases each). The CDR3 length is 15 residues. Trimming left V 0 bases short and J 7 bases short, with 17 bases between. CDR1 and CDR2 from the germline V gene are SGHNT and YYREEE (reference sequence). The CDR3 coding sequence is TGTGCCAGCAGCTTGGGACCCCCGGGGGCAGGGGAGCAGTACTTC. This translates into CASSLGPPGAGEQYF.

The chain has TRBV5-1 and TRBJ2-5; 7 bases agree with TRBD1. The trim removed 0 bases at V and 3 bases at J, leaving 2 bases unmatched. This CDR3 spans 14 amino acids. The germline V gene encodes CDR1 SGHRS and CDR2 YFSETQ. CDR3 bases: TGCGCCAGCAGCTTGGAGGGACAGAAAGAGACCCAGTACTTC. Its translation is CASSLEGQKETQYF.

V usage is TRBV14 and J usage is TRBJ1-2; D may be TRBD1 (5 bases). The V end lost 5 bases, the J end lost 2 bases, and 9 bases lay between the germline ends. The germline V gene encodes CDR1 SGHDN and CDR2 FVKESK. The CDR3 length is 13 residues. The CDR3, as DNA: TGTGCCAGCAGCTTGGGACCGAACTATGGCTACACCTTC. It yields the protein CASSLGPNYGYTF.